Here is one TCR beta chain with its context. The entry originates in a study of blood T cell repertoires in COVID-19. Looking at the study overall: The origin of the acute and convalescent COVID-19 samples was the United States, Italy and Spain.

The data were produced by immunoSEQ multiplex PCR, yet TCRdb's version contains in-frame clones alone and is incomplete. The sample has roughly 170,000 clones, 83% seen once; the top ten hold about 3.5%. CDR3 size: 15 residues. The germline CDR1 and CDR2 sequences are LGHDT and YNNKEL (reference sequence). The V end was cut by 1 base, the J end by 4 bases, with 13 bases between. The sequenced sample was PBMCs or T cells enriched from blood (not recorded which). The rearrangement uses TRBV3-1 (or the pseudogene TRBV3-2) and TRBJ1-1; D call uncertain. This clonotype was obtained from a woman aged 50 to 65 in a cohort exposed to, infected with or recovered from COVID-19 (not recorded which). The CDR3 sequence is CASSQGASFGTEAFF. The CDR3 bases are TGTGCCAGCAGCCAAGGGGCCTCCTTCGGCACTGAAGCTTTCTTT.